The next 31 T cell receptor beta chains were all read from a single sample in a study of cytomegalovirus exposure and HLA in healthy donors. The PCR contained 60 Vbeta and 13 Jbeta primers. Assay: immunoSEQ multiplex PCR; the TCRdb copy retains only in-frame clones and omits some. Among about 150,000 clones listed, over 60% were seen once. The specimen was PBMCs. The receptor set was obtained from a man aged 40-49 years in good health and CMV-seropositive.

The rearrangement links TRBV27 to TRBJ2-2, with no clear D. The germline V and J ends were trimmed by 2 bases and 6 bases, with 10 bases remaining between them. Germline V CDR1 and CDR2: MNHEY, SMNVEV (reference sequence). The CDR3 has 14 amino acids. The CDR3 coding sequence is TGTGCCAGCAGTTTACTTGGGCCGGCCGGGGAGCTGTTTTTT. The encoded protein is CASSLLGPAGELFF.

This clone was recorded a few times. V usage is TRBV11-2 and J usage is TRBJ2-5, with no clear D. The J call is in doubt because the DNA end fits TRBJ2-7 better. This CDR3 region has 13 residues. Germline CDR1 is SGHAT and CDR2 is FQNNGV. CDR3 in amino acids: CASSLAPIYEQYF. The CDR3 DNA reads TGTGCCAGCAGCTTAGCACCGATCTACGAGCAGTACTTC.

This chain connects TRBV28 to TRBJ2-7; D unclear. Deletions cut 4 bases from V and 2 bases from J, with 3 bases between. The CDR3 covers 11 residues. From germline, CDR1 is MDHEN and CDR2 SYDVKM. The CDR3: CASSSPYEQYF. In nucleotides, the CDR3 is TGTGCCAGCAGTTCTCCCTACGAGCAGTACTTC.

V and J are TRBV10-3 and TRBJ2-1, with TRBD2 matching over 14 bases. V gave up 6 bases and J gave up 8 bases; unmatched junction bases: 3. The CDR3 contains 14 residues. Germline CDR1 ENHRY, CDR2 SYGVKD. The CDR3 spells CAISETSGRDEQFF. The CDR3 DNA reads TGTGCCATCAGCGAGACTAGCGGGAGGGATGAGCAGTTCTTC.

The sample holds one count of this clone. V usage is TRBV27 and J usage is TRBJ2-1, with a weak D call TRBD1 (6 bases). The CDR3 has 16 residues. From germline, CDR1 is MNHEY and CDR2 SMNVEV (reference sequence). V was clipped by 6 bases and J by 2 bases, with 17 bases between them. CDR3 sequence reads: CASRGEGGWTYNEQFF. CDR3 nucleotides: TGTGCCAGCAGGGGAGAAGGGGGTTGGACCTACAATGAGCAGTTCTTC.

This clone was counted a few times. This rearrangement joins TRBV11-3 to TRBJ2-3; 12 bases match TRBD2. This CDR3 is 16 amino acids long. The V segment lost 5 bases and the J segment 5 bases; nucleotides outside the gene matches: 8. CDR1 and CDR2 (germline): SGHNT, YENEEA. The CDR3 sequence is CASSLGRLAGVDTQYF. The CDR3 DNA reads as TGTGCCAGCAGCCTTGGCCGACTAGCGGGAGTAGATACGCAGTATTTT.

The chain links TRBV5-1 to TRBJ2-5; the D gene is possibly TRBD1 (6 bases). V shed 4 bases and J shed 2 bases, with 9 bases lying between them. This CDR3 has 13 residues. Germline assignment: CDR1 SGHRS and CDR2 YFSETQ. The CDR3 bases are TGCGCCAGCAGCCCCACAGGGCAAGAGACCCAGTACTTC. It yields the protein CASSPTGQETQYF.

The gene calls are TRBV10-3 and TRBJ2-1; D perhaps matches TRBD2 (5 bases). This CDR3 is 15 amino acids long. Germline CDR1 ENHRY, CDR2 SYGVKD. V shed 0 bases and J shed 9 bases, with 15 bases lying between them. CDR3 sequence (DNA): TGTGCCATCAGTGAGTCGCGGGCGGAGGCGGTTGAGCAGTTCTTC. Its protein product is CAISESRAEAVEQFF.

This clone has a single count. Compared with germline, one end of the junction differs, possibly owing to a read error. V gene TRBV5-1 combines with J gene TRBJ2-6, with D possibly being TRBD1 (5 bases). Germline V gives CDR1 SGHRS, CDR2 YFSETQ. This CDR3 spans 16 amino acids. CDR3 loop: CASSLVIQAGANGLTF. The CDR3 nucleotides read TGCGCCAGCAGCTTGGTCATACAGGCTGGGGCCAACGGCCTGACTTTC.

This clone appeared a few times. The same CDR3 arises from other DNA sequences in this sample as well. The rearrangement uses TRBV6-5 and TRBJ2-3; D unresolved. The CDR3 has 14 residues. Germline V lookup: CDR1 MNHEY, CDR2 SVGAGI. With 0 bases removed from V and 2 bases from J, the gap between germline ends came to 6 bases. CDR3 sequence (DNA): TGTGCCAGCAGTTACTCTGGCCCCACAGATACGCAGTATTTT. Translating gives CASSYSGPTDTQYF.

CDR3 loop: CASSPNSGAKNIQYF. Here the CDR3 DNA reads TGTGCCAGCAGCCCTAACTCAGGGGCCAAAAACATTCAGTACTTC. The rearrangement joins TRBV7-9 to TRBJ2-4; TRBD1 is a possible D gene (5 bases). The CDR3 loop spans 15 amino acids. Germline lookup yields CDR1 SEHNR and CDR2 FQNEAQ (reference sequence). V gave up 5 bases and J gave up 1 base, with 12 bases separating them.

This chain joins TRBV5-1 and TRBJ2-1; 8 nucleotides agree with TRBD2. CDR1 SGHRS and CDR2 YFSETQ come from the germline V gene. V was clipped by 6 bases and J by 5 bases; unmatched bases: 13. The CDR3 has 16 amino acids. CDR3 sequence: CASNLRGGRQNNEQFF. As DNA, the CDR3 is TGCGCCAGCAATTTACGAGGCGGGAGGCAAAACAATGAGCAGTTCTTC.

V is TRBV27 and J is TRBJ2-3, with 9 bases fitting TRBD2. Germline V lookup: CDR1 MNHEY, CDR2 SMNVEV (reference sequence). The CDR3 is made up of 17 amino acids. Unmatched junction bases numbered 14, after V lost 6 bases and J lost 4 bases. The CDR3 DNA sequence: TGTGCCAGCAGCACCCCACTTAGCGGGAGAGAATCAGATACGCAGTATTTT. Protein product: CASSTPLSGRESDTQYF.

J is TRBJ2-1 and V is TRBV10-1; 12 nucleotides match TRBD1. The germline V gene has CDR1 WNHNN and CDR2 SYGVQD (reference sequence). V gave up 5 bases and J gave up 7 bases; unmatched junction bases: 9. The CDR3 loop spans 16 amino acids. CDR3 residues: CASSYDRDRGLNEQFF. The CDR3 nucleotides read TGCGCCAGCAGTTACGATCGGGACAGGGGGCTGAATGAGCAGTTCTTC.

The genes are TRBV28 and TRBJ2-4, with 8 bases lining up with TRBD1. Germline assignment: CDR1 MDHEN and CDR2 SYDVKM. The trim removed 1 base at V and 4 bases at J, leaving 3 bases unmatched. The CDR3 is 15 residues long. As DNA, the CDR3 is TGTGCCAGCAGTTTATCGGGACAGGCGAAAAACATTCAGTACTTC. Protein: CASSLSGQAKNIQYF.

The chain links TRBV5-1 to TRBJ2-5; 8 bases agree with TRBD1. The CDR3 sequence is 14 residues long. Germline loops: CDR1 SGHRS, CDR2 YFSETQ. The V gene end was trimmed by 4 bases and the J gene end by 5 bases; junction bases not matched to a gene: 7. The CDR3 protein is CASSPAGGVETQYF. Written as DNA, the CDR3 is TGCGCCAGCAGCCCTGCAGGGGGCGTGGAGACCCAGTACTTC.

The J gene is TRBJ2-3, the V gene TRBV30; 10 bases are a match to TRBD2. V was clipped by 2 bases and J by 3 bases; unmatched bases: 8. Per the germline V gene, CDR1 is GTSNPN and CDR2 is SVGIG (reference sequence). This CDR3 region has 16 residues. The CDR3 nucleotides read TGTGCCTGGAGTAGCGGGAGGGCAGGGCGTACAGATACGCAGTATTTT. It encodes CAWSSGRAGRTDTQYF. Based on the CDR3 plus reference TRBV30 and TRBJ2-3, the full variable domain is SQTIHQWPATLVQPVGSPLSLECTVEGTSNPNLYWYRQAAGRGLQLLFYSVGIGQISSEVPQNLSASRPQDRQFILSSKKLLLSDSGFYLCAWSSGRAGRTDTQYFGPGTRLTVL.

For the CDR3, the DNA is TGTGCCAGCAGCCCACCCGCTGGGGGGAGGGGTAGAGAGACCCAGTACTTC. It codes for CASSPPAGGRGRETQYF. This chain links TRBV21-1 with TRBJ2-5; the D call of TRBD2 is as the table states it, not checked on the DNA. TRBV21-1 is a pseudogene locus. The CDR3 runs 17 residues.

The chain recombines TRBV7-9 with TRBJ2-3; TRBD2 aligns across 8 bases. Per germline, CDR1 SEHNR and CDR2 FQNEAQ (reference sequence). This CDR3 contains 19 residues. V shed 4 bases, J shed 3 bases, and the junction held 18 bases outside the gene matches. CDR3 sequence (DNA): TGTGCCAGCAGCTGGATTCAGCCGAGCGGGAGCAGAGGAACAGATACGCAGTATTTT. Translated: CASSWIQPSGSRGTDTQYF.

Concerning this clone itself: Additional DNA sequences in this sample encode the identical CDR3. CDR3 DNA sequence: TGTGCCAGCAGCGACAGGGCTGGGGCCAACGTCCTGACTTTC. Amino acid sequence: CASSDRAGANVLTF. The V call is TRBV2, the J call TRBJ2-6; 7 bases match TRBD1. The ends lost 6 bases at V and 2 bases at J; junction bases unmatched: 1. Germline V gives CDR1 SNHLY, CDR2 FYNNEI. This CDR3 region has 14 residues.

V and J are TRBV7-6 and TRBJ2-7, with 9 bases lining up with TRBD2. The CDR3 length is 18 residues. The germline gives CDR1 SGHVS, CDR2 FNYEAQ. The V gene end was trimmed by 1 base and the J gene end by 3 bases; junction bases not matched to a gene: 13. In nucleotides, the CDR3 is TGTGCCAGCAGCTTAGGGCCCCCGGACAGCGGGGGGAACTACGAGCAGTACTTC. Translating it yields CASSLGPPDSGGNYEQYF.

This clone occurred a few times. The chain employs TRBV11-3 and TRBJ1-1; perhaps TRBD1 as D (5 bases). The germline gives CDR1 SGHNT, CDR2 YENEEA. V was trimmed by 6 bases and J by 6 bases, leaving 14 bases between them. The CDR3 covers 13 residues. In DNA, the CDR3 is TGTGCCAGCAGTCCGGAGTGGGGGGCTGAAGCTTTCTTT. Its translation: CASSPEWGAEAFF.

This clone was picked up a small number of times. This chain joins TRBV5-4 and TRBJ2-7, with 7 bases fitting TRBD1. With V trimmed by 5 bases and J by 9 bases, 8 bases remained unmatched. Germline loops: CDR1 SGHNT, CDR2 YYREEE (reference sequence). The CDR3 spans 12 residues. The DNA for the CDR3 is TGTGCCAGCAGTTATGGGACAGTCCCGCAGTACTTC. It translates to CASSYGTVPQYF. Variable domain in full (rest from reference TRBV5-4 and TRBJ2-7): ETGVTQSPTHLIKTRGQQVTLRCSSQSGHNTVSWYQQALGQGPQFIFQYYREEENGRGNFPPRFSGLQFPNYSSELNVNALELDDSALYLCASSYGTVPQYFGPGTRLTVT.

This chain's CDR3 is CASSLTENTEAFF. The CDR3 DNA reads as TGTGCCAGCAGCCTGACAGAGAACACTGAAGCTTTCTTT. The chain uses TRBV5-6 and TRBJ1-1, with D perhaps TRBD1 (5 bases). Germline V CDR1 and CDR2: SGHDT, YYEEEE. V dropped 4 bases and J dropped 1 base, with 8 bases sitting between them. This CDR3 has 13 amino acids.

The chain carries TRBV27 and TRBJ1-2; TRBD1 aligns across 9 bases. The CDR3 has 13 amino acids. The V segment lost 5 bases and the J segment 8 bases; nucleotides outside the gene matches: 6. Germline V gene data show CDR1 as MNHEY and CDR2 as SMNVEV (reference sequence). This CDR3 reads CASSITGGRGYTF. The DNA for the CDR3 is TGTGCCAGCAGTATTACAGGGGGCCGGGGCTACACCTTC.

The chain couples TRBV18 to TRBJ2-7; TRBD2 is a possible D gene (5 bases). V was trimmed by 4 bases and J by 7 bases, leaving 17 bases between them. The CDR3 consists of 14 residues. Germline CDR1 KGHSH, CDR2 LQKENI. The DNA for the CDR3 is TGTGCCAGCTCACTTATACTAGGTCCGCTTGAGCAGTACTTC. Residues: CASSLILGPLEQYF.

A few counts support this clone. For the CDR3, the DNA is TGCAGCGTCCCTGCGCTTACTAGCGGGAGCTCCCATTACGAGCAGTACTTC. Its translation: CSVPALTSGSSHYEQYF. The chain couples TRBV29-1 to TRBJ2-7; 11 nucleotides align to TRBD2. Losses at the gene ends were 6 bases for V and 4 bases for J; bases not matched to a gene: 17. The CDR3 covers 17 residues. Germline CDR1 reads SQVTM; CDR2 reads ANQGSEA.

The CDR3 DNA follows: TGTGCCAGCAGTGAATTTTACGGACTTGTCACAGATACGCAGTATTTT. The encoded protein is CASSEFYGLVTDTQYF. This chain connects TRBV2 to TRBJ2-3; D is possibly TRBD2 (5 bases). The ends were cut back, 2 bases at V and 2 bases at J, with 14 bases in the middle. Germline V gene data show CDR1 as SNHLY and CDR2 as FYNNEI. The CDR3 extends over 16 amino acids.

The sample holds a few counts of this clone. The rearrangement joins TRBV20-1 to TRBJ2-1; no reliable D call. The CDR3 is 8 residues long. Germline V gives CDR1 DFQATT, CDR2 SNEGSKA (reference sequence). V lost 7 bases and J lost 7, with 2 bases in between. CDR3 nucleotides: TGCAGTGTAAATGAGCAGTTCTTC. Amino acid sequence: CSVNEQFF.

CDR3 in DNA: TGTGCCAGCAGCGTAGGGAATAGCTTGGAGACCCAGTACTTC. It translates to CASSVGNSLETQYF. The genes are TRBV9 and TRBJ2-5; D not certain. Germline V CDR1 and CDR2: SGDLS, YYNGEE. V was trimmed by 0 bases and J by 5 bases, leaving 11 bases between them. The CDR3 covers 14 residues.

This clone was counted only a few times. The gene calls are TRBV12-5 and TRBJ1-2, with D uncertain. Deletions cut 4 bases from V and 5 bases from J, with 11 bases between. This CDR3 comprises 13 residues. Germline assignment: CDR1 LGHNT and CDR2 FRNRAP. The CDR3 sequence is CASGSEGLYGYTF. CDR3 bases: TGTGCTAGTGGTTCGGAGGGCCTTTATGGCTACACCTTC.